This TCR beta chain is drawn from a study of post-analysis software for immune sequencing data. Study results and limitations: By F measure, strong co-clustering occurred among samples prepared in the same batch. Significantly decreased normalized Chao1 diversity was recorded for multiple sclerosis patients relative to controls.

TCR beta cDNA libraries had unique molecular identifiers. MiXCR, run by TCRdb on the PCR reads, gives a single entry per CDR3 protein. The sample shows around 710,000 distinct CDR3 sequences, under 60% of them seen only once. This clonotype turned up a few times. The target antigen is unknown. The germline gene is not matched at one end of the junction; a read error may be the cause. Sequencing was carried out using blood. The clonotype was recovered from a girl between 10 and 17 years old with multiple sclerosis.

This CDR3 reads CASRLAGDETQYF. The DNA of the CDR3 is TGTGCCAGCAGGTTAGCGGGAGACGAGACCCAGTACTTC. The V gene is TRBV12-3 or TRBV12-4, the J gene TRBJ2-5, with 9 bases identical to TRBD2. The CDR3 extends over 13 amino acids.